These T cell receptor beta chains were read from a single sample in a study of blood T cell repertoires in COVID-19. Data came from immunoSEQ multiplex PCR; TCRdb stores just in-frame clones and leaves some out. The repertoire holds around 250,000 clones, about 89% seen once, with roughly 3.7% in the top ten. Sequencing was done on a sample of PBMCs or T cells enriched from blood (not recorded which). The source is a woman aged 25 to 39 who had recovered from COVID-19. The CDR3 runs from the conserved cysteine through the conserved F or W. Each record gives: J gene, D gene, V gene, clone size, CDR3 protein, CDR3 DNA. D genes are given only for firm matches. The listing skips clone size in some rows; elsewhere it reads once, few, many or a size class.

J gene: TRBJ1-3
D gene: .
V gene: TRBV25-1
clone size: .
CDR3 protein: CASSGQDSGNTIYF
CDR3 DNA: TGTGCCAGCAGTGGTCAGGATTCTGGAAACACCATATATTTT

J gene: TRBJ1-2
D gene: .
V gene: TRBV28
clone size: .
CDR3 protein: CASSLLAGRNGYTF
CDR3 DNA: TGTGCCAGCAGTTTGCTAGCCGGGAGGAATGGCTACACCTTC

J gene: TRBJ2-1
D gene: TRBD2
V gene: TRBV2
clone size: once
CDR3 protein: CASSDTSGKYEQFF
CDR3 DNA: TGTGCCAGCAGTGATACCAGCGGGAAATATGAGCAGTTCTTC

J gene: TRBJ1-5
D gene: TRBD1
V gene: TRBV30
clone size: .
CDR3 protein: CAWSTQGQGDYQPQHF
CDR3 DNA: TGTGCCTGGAGTACCCAGGGACAGGGGGATTATCAGCCCCAGCATTTT

J gene: TRBJ2-7
D gene: .
V gene: TRBV28
clone size: .
CDR3 protein: CASSFRGEQYF
CDR3 DNA: TGTGCCAGCAGTTTTCGGGGCGAGCAGTACTTC

J gene: TRBJ1-2
D gene: .
V gene: TRBV19
clone size: .
CDR3 protein: CASSSLGAGDHGYTF
CDR3 DNA: TGTGCCAGTAGTAGTCTAGGCGCAGGGGATCATGGCTACACCTTC

J gene: TRBJ1-2
D gene: .
V gene: TRBV19
clone size: .
CDR3 protein: CASSAGGQLNYGYTF
CDR3 DNA: TGTGCCAGTAGTGCGGGGGGACAACTTAACTATGGCTACACCTTC

J gene: TRBJ1-1
D gene: .
V gene: TRBV13
clone size: .
CDR3 protein: CASSFRTPNTEAFF
CDR3 DNA: TGTGCCAGCAGCTTTAGGACACCGAACACTGAAGCTTTCTTT

J gene: TRBJ1-4
D gene: TRBD1
V gene: TRBV6-2/TRBV6-3
clone size: .
CDR3 protein: CASSSGQVWNEKLFF
CDR3 DNA: TGTGCCAGCAGTTCCGGACAGGTCTGGAATGAAAAACTGTTTTTT

J gene: TRBJ2-1
D gene: .
V gene: TRBV19
clone size: .
CDR3 protein: CASSIDSREQFF
CDR3 DNA: TGTGCCAGTAGTATAGACTCTCGGGAGCAGTTCTTC

J gene: TRBJ1-1
D gene: .
V gene: TRBV6-5
clone size: .
CDR3 protein: CASRTPGESGTEAFF
CDR3 DNA: TGTGCCAGCAGGACACCAGGGGAATCGGGGACTGAAGCTTTCTTT

J gene: TRBJ2-5
D gene: .
V gene: TRBV12-3/TRBV12-4
clone size: .
CDR3 protein: CASSLRSQETQYF
CDR3 DNA: TGTGCCAGCAGTTTACGGTCCCAAGAGACCCAGTACTTC

J gene: TRBJ2-7
D gene: .
V gene: TRBV28
clone size: .
CDR3 protein: CASSLSVDYYEQYF
CDR3 DNA: TGTGCCAGCAGCCTCTCCGTGGACTACTACGAGCAGTACTTC

J gene: TRBJ1-5
D gene: .
V gene: TRBV4-3
clone size: .
CDR3 protein: CASSQGASGGGYQPQHF
CDR3 DNA: TGCGCCAGCAGCCAAGGAGCAAGCGGGGGTGGGTATCAGCCCCAGCATTTT

J gene: TRBJ2-5
D gene: TRBD2
V gene: TRBV7-2
clone size: .
CDR3 protein: CASSTLTSGAYQETQYF
CDR3 DNA: TGTGCCAGCAGCACTCTGACTAGCGGGGCGTACCAAGAGACCCAGTACTTC

J gene: TRBJ2-7
D gene: TRBD1
V gene: TRBV25-1
clone size: .
CDR3 protein: CASGRGTIGQGAEQYF
CDR3 DNA: TGTGCCAGCGGACGAGGCACTATTGGACAGGGGGCCGAGCAGTACTTC

J gene: TRBJ1-5
D gene: .
V gene: TRBV19
clone size: .
CDR3 protein: CASSDTYQPQHF
CDR3 DNA: TGTGCCAGTAGTGACACATATCAGCCCCAGCATTTT

J gene: TRBJ1-2
D gene: .
V gene: TRBV11-2
clone size: .
CDR3 protein: CASSLDEGYGYTF
CDR3 DNA: TGTGCCAGCAGCTTAGATGAGGGCTATGGCTACACCTTC

J gene: TRBJ1-1
D gene: .
V gene: TRBV6-2/TRBV6-3
clone size: .
CDR3 protein: CASSPYIGREAFF
CDR3 DNA: TGTGCCAGCAGCCCTTACATTGGCAGGGAAGCTTTCTTT

J gene: TRBJ1-5
D gene: .
V gene: TRBV30
clone size: .
CDR3 protein: CAWSVRDNQPQHF
CDR3 DNA: TGTGCCTGGAGTGTTCGCGACAATCAGCCCCAGCATTTT

J gene: TRBJ1-1
D gene: .
V gene: TRBV20-1
clone size: .
CDR3 protein: CSASADRITEAFF
CDR3 DNA: TGCAGTGCTAGTGCCGACAGGATAACTGAAGCTTTCTTT

J gene: TRBJ1-1
D gene: TRBD1
V gene: TRBV4-1
clone size: once
CDR3 protein: CASSPQGQVYDTEAFF
CDR3 DNA: TGCGCCAGCAGCCCCCAGGGACAGGTTTACGACACTGAAGCTTTCTTT

J gene: TRBJ1-5
D gene: TRBD1
V gene: TRBV19
clone size: .
CDR3 protein: CASSAGGTGGFRSQHF
CDR3 DNA: TGTGCCAGTAGCGCCGGCGGGACAGGGGGGTTTCGATCCCAGCATTTT

J gene: TRBJ1-5
D gene: .
V gene: TRBV4-2
clone size: once
CDR3 protein: CASSQDQGYQPQHF
CDR3 DNA: TGTGCCAGCAGCCAAGACCAGGGGTATCAGCCCCAGCATTTT

J gene: TRBJ1-1
D gene: TRBD1
V gene: TRBV6-2/TRBV6-3
clone size: .
CDR3 protein: CASSPGQGAGNTEAFF
CDR3 DNA: TGTGCCAGCAGCCCGGGACAGGGGGCTGGAAACACTGAAGCTTTCTTT

J gene: TRBJ2-2
D gene: .
V gene: TRBV30
clone size: .
CDR3 protein: CAWGRTTTTGELFF
CDR3 DNA: TGTGCCTGGGGACGGACAACAACGACCGGGGAGCTGTTTTTT

J gene: TRBJ2-2
D gene: .
V gene: TRBV28
clone size: .
CDR3 protein: CASSTFTYRAPGELFF
CDR3 DNA: TGTGCCAGCAGTACTTTCACTTACAGGGCCCCGGGGGAGCTGTTTTTT

J gene: TRBJ1-5
D gene: TRBD1
V gene: TRBV3-1/TRBV3-2
clone size: .
CDR3 protein: CASTIKLGGQGPGSNQPQHF
CDR3 DNA: TGTGCCAGCACCATTAAACTGGGGGGACAGGGTCCAGGTAGCAATCAGCCCCAGCATTTT

J gene: TRBJ2-1
D gene: .
V gene: TRBV3-1/TRBV3-2
clone size: .
CDR3 protein: CASSPSPGESSYNEQFF
CDR3 DNA: TGTGCCAGCAGCCCAAGCCCGGGAGAAAGCTCCTACAATGAGCAGTTCTTC

J gene: TRBJ2-7
D gene: TRBD1
V gene: TRBV5-1
clone size: .
CDR3 protein: CASSLGTGREQYF
CDR3 DNA: TGCGCCAGCAGCTTGGGGACAGGTCGCGAGCAGTACTTC

J gene: TRBJ1-1
D gene: TRBD1
V gene: TRBV9
clone size: .
CDR3 protein: CASSGTGRGTEAFF
CDR3 DNA: TGTGCCAGCAGCGGGACAGGCCGGGGAACTGAAGCTTTCTTT

J gene: TRBJ2-5
D gene: TRBD2
V gene: TRBV5-1
clone size: .
CDR3 protein: CASSFLTTSGGGDQYF
CDR3 DNA: TGCGCCAGCAGCTTCCTCACGACTAGCGGGGGGGGCGACCAGTACTTC

J gene: TRBJ2-1
D gene: TRBD2
V gene: TRBV5-1
clone size: few
CDR3 protein: CASSLDGTSLREQFF
CDR3 DNA: TGCGCCAGCAGCTTGGACGGGACTAGCCTCCGAGAGCAGTTCTTC

J gene: TRBJ1-2
D gene: .
V gene: TRBV7-2
clone size: .
CDR3 protein: CASSLSPRVNYGYTF
CDR3 DNA: TGTGCCAGCAGCTTATCCCCCCGCGTTAACTATGGCTACACCTTC

J gene: TRBJ1-1
D gene: TRBD1
V gene: TRBV13
clone size: .
CDR3 protein: CASSRQGRAFF
CDR3 DNA: TGTGCCAGCAGCAGACAGGGTCGGGCTTTCTTT

J gene: TRBJ2-5
D gene: .
V gene: TRBV11-1
clone size: .
CDR3 protein: CASSIGETQYF
CDR3 DNA: TGTGCCAGCAGCATCGGAGAGACCCAGTACTTC

J gene: TRBJ2-2
D gene: TRBD2
V gene: TRBV7-8
clone size: .
CDR3 protein: CASSSTTGLAGWAGELFF
CDR3 DNA: TGTGCCAGCAGCTCGACTACGGGACTAGCGGGATGGGCCGGGGAGCTGTTTTTT